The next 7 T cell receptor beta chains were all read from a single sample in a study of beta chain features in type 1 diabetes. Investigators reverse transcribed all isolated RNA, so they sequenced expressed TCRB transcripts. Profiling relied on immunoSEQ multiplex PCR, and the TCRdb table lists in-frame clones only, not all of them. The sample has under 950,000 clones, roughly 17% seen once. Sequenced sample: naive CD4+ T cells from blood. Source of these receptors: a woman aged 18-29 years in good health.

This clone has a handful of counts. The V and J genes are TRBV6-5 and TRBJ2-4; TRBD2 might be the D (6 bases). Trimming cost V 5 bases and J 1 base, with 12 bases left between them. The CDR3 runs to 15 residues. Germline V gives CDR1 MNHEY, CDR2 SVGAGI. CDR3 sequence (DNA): TGTGCCAGCAGTAACGTAGCGGAGGCCAAAAACATTCAGTACTTC. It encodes CASSNVAEAKNIQYF.

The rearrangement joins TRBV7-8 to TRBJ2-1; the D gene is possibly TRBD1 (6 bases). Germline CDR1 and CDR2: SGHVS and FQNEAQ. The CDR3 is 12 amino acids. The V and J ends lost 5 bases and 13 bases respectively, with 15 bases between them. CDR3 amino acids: CASSPQGKAQFF. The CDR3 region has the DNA TGTGCCAGCAGCCCACAGGGTAAGGCCCAGTTCTTC.

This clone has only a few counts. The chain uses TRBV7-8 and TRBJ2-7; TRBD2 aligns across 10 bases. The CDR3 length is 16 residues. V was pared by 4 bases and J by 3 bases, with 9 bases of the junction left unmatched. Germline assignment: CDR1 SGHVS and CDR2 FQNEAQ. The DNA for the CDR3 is TGTGCCAGCAGCTCGAAACTAGCGGGAAGGGACTACGAGCAGTACTTC. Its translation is CASSSKLAGRDYEQYF.

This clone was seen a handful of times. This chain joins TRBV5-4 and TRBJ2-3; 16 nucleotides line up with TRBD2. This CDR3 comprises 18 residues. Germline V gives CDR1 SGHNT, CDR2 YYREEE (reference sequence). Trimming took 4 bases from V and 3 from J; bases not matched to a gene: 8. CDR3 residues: CASSLGTSGRAATDTQYF. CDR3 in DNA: TGTGCCAGCAGCCTTGGGACTAGCGGGAGGGCCGCTACAGATACGCAGTATTTT.

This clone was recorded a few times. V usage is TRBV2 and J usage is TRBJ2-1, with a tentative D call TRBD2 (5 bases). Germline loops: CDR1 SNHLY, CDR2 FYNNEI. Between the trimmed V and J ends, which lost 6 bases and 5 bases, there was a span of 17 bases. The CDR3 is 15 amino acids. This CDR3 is CASRRERNENNEQFF. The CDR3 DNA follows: TGTGCCAGCAGGAGAGAGCGGAACGAAAACAATGAGCAGTTCTTC.

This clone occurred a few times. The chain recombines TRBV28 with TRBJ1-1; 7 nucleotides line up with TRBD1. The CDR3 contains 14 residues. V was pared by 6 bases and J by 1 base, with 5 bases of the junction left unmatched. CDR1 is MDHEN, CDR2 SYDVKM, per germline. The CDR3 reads CASSPGQPNTEAFF. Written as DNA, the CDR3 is TGTGCCAGCAGCCCGGGACAGCCGAACACTGAAGCTTTCTTT.

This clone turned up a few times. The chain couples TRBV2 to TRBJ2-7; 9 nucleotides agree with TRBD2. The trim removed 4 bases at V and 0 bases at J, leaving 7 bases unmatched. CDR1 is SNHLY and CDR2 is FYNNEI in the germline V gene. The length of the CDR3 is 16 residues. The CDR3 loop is CASSAQGSGSSYEQYF. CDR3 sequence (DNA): TGTGCCAGCAGTGCTCAAGGTAGCGGGAGCTCCTACGAGCAGTACTTC.